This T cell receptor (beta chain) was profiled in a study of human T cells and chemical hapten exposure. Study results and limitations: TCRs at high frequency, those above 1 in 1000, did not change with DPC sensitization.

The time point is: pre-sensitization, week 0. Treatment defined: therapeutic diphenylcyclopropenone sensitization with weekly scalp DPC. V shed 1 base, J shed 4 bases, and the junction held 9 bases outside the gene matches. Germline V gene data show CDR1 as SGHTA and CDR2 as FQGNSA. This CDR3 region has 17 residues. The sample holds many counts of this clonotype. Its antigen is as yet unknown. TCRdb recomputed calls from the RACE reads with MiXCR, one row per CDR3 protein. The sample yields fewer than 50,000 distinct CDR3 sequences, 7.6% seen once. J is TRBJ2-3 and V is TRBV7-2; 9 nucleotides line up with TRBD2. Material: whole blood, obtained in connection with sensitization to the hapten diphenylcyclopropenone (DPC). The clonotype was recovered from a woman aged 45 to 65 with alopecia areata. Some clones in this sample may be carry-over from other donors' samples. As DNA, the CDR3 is TGTGCCAGCAGCTTAGTTGGGGGTAGCGGGAGATCAGATACGCAGTATTTT. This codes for CASSLVGGSGRSDTQYF.